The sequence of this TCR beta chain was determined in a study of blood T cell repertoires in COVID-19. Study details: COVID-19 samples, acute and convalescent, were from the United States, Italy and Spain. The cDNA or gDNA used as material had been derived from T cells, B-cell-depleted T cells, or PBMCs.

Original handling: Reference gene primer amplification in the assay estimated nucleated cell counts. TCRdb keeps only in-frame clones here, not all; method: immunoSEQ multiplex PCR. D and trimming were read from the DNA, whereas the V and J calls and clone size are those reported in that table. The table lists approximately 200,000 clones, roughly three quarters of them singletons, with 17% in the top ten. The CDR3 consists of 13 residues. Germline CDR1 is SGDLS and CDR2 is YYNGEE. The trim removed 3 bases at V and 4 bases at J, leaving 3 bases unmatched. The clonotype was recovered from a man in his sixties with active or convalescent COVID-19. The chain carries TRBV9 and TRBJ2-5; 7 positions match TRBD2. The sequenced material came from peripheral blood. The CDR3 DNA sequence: TGTGCCAGCAGCGCGGGAGGACGAGAGACCCAGTACTTC. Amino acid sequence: CASSAGGRETQYF. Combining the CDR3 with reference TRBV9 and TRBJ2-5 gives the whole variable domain DSGVTQTPKHLITATGQRVTLRCSPRSGDLSVYWYQQSLDQGLQFLIQYYNGEERAKGNILERFSAQQFPDLHSELNLSSLELGDSALYFCASSAGGRETQYFGPGTRLLVL.